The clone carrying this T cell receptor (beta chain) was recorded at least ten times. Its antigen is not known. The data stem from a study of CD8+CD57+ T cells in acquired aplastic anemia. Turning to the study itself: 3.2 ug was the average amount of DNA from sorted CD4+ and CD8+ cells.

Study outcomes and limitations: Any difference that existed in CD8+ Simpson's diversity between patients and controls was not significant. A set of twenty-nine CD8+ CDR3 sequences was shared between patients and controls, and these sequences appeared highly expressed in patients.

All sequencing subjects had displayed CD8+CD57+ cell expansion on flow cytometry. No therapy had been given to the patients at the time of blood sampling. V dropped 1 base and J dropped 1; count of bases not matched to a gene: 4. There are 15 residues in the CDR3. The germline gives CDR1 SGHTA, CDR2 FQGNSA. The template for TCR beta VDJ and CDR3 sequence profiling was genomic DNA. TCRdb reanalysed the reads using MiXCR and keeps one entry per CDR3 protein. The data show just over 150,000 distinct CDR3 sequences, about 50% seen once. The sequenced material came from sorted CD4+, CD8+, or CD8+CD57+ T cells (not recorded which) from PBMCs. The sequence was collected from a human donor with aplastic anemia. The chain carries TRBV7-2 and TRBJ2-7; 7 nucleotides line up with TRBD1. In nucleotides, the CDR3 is TGTGCCAGCAGCTTAGTACAGGGGCAGTCCTACGAGCAGTACTTC. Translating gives CASSLVQGQSYEQYF.